This T cell receptor (beta chain) was observed in a study of blood T cell repertoires in COVID-19. Overall study: Acute and convalescent COVID-19 samples came from the United States, Italy and Spain.

Generated by immunoSEQ multiplex PCR, the TCRdb table keeps only in-frame clones and is missing some. The data contain 150,000 to 200,000 clones, 82% of them singletons. The germline V gene encodes CDR1 MNHEY and CDR2 SMNVEV (reference sequence). The CDR3 spans 15 residues. The ends lost 2 bases at V and 2 bases at J; junction bases unmatched: 4. This TCR came from a woman aged 60-70 years with acute COVID-19. Source material: PBMCs or T cells enriched from blood (not recorded which). The V gene is TRBV27, the J gene TRBJ2-7; 9 bases are shared with TRBD1. The CDR3 spells CASSLAGTGPYEQYF. In nucleotides, the CDR3 is TGTGCCAGCAGTTTAGCTGGGACAGGGCCCTACGAGCAGTACTTC.